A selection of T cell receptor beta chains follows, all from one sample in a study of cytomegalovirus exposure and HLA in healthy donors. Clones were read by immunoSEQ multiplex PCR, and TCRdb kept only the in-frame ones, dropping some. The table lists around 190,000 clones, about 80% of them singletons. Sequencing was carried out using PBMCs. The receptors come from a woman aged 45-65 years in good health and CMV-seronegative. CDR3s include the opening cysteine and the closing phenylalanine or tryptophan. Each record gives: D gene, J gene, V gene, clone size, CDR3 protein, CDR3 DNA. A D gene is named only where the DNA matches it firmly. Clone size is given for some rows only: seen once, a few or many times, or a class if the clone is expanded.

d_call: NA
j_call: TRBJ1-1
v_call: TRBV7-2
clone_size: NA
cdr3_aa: CASSLRGARMNTEAFF
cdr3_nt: TGTGCCAGCAGCCTCCGTGGGGCAAGGATGAACACTGAAGCTTTCTTT

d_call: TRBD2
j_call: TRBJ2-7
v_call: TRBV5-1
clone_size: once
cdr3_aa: CASSPGGGDEQYF
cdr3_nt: TGCGCCAGCAGCCCGGGGGGAGGTGACGAGCAGTACTTC

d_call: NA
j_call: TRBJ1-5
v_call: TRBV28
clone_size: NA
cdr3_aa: CASSLRYSNQPQHF
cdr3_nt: TGTGCCAGCAGTTTGAGGTATAGCAATCAGCCCCAGCATTTT

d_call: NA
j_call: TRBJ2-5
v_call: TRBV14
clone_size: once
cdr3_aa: CASSQGRGLETQYF
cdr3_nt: TGTGCCAGCAGCCAAGGAAGGGGCTTGGAGACCCAGTACTTC

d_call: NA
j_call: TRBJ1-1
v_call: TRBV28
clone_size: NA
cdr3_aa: CASSPGLRLNTEAFF
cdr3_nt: TGTGCCAGCAGCCCCGGGTTGAGGCTGAACACTGAAGCTTTCTTT

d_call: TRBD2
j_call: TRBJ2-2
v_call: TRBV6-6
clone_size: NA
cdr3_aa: CASSPAGGGGELFF
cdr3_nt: TGTGCCAGCAGTCCAGCGGGAGGGGGCGGGGAGCTGTTTTTT

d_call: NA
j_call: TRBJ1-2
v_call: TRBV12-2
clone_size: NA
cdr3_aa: CASRLRGPGGYTF
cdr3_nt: TGTGCAAGTCGCTTAAGGGGGCCGGGGGGCTACACCTTC

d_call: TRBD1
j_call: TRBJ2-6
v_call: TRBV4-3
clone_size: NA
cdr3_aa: CASSHGQGSWAGANVLTF
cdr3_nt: TGCGCCAGCAGCCACGGACAGGGCTCCTGGGCTGGGGCCAACGTCCTGACTTTC

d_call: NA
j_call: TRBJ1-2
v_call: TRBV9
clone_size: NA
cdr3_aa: CASSVGGGNPIYGYTF
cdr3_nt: TGTGCCAGCAGCGTAGGGGGGGGGAACCCTATCTATGGCTACACCTTC

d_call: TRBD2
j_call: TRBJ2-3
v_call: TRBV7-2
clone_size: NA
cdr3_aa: CASSLRLAGGTQYF
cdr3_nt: TGTGCCAGCAGCCTTCGACTAGCCGGAGGCACGCAGTATTTT

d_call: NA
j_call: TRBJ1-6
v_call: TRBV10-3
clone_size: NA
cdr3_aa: CAISGAGVSPLHF
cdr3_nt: TGTGCCATCAGTGGGGCAGGGGTTTCACCCCTCCACTTT

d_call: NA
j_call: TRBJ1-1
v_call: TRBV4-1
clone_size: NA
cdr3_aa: CASSLTIAGVSNTEAFF
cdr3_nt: TGCGCCAGCAGCCTCACCATAGCAGGGGTATCGAACACTGAAGCTTTCTTT

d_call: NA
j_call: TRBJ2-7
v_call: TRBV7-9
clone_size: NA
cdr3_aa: CASSPEGNYEQYF
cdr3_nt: TGTGCCAGCAGCCCGGAGGGGAATTACGAGCAGTACTTC

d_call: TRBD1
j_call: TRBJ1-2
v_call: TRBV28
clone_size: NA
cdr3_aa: CASSRGQGASGYTF
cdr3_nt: TGTGCCAGCAGTAGGGGACAGGGGGCGAGTGGCTACACCTTC

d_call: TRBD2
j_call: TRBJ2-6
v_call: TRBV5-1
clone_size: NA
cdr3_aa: CASSLSWLAGVSGANVLTF
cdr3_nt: TGCGCCAGCAGCCTGAGTTGGCTAGCGGGAGTCTCTGGGGCCAACGTCCTGACTTTC